These 6 T cell receptor beta chains were sequenced from one sample in a study of shared clonotypes between healthy human individuals. Assay used: immunoSEQ multiplex PCR; TCRdb lists only in-frame clones, some missing. The sample lists 450,000 to 500,000 clones; approximately 79% were seen once. Sequenced input: PBMCs. These receptor sequences come from a woman aged 40 to 50 in good health. Some clones in this sample may be carry-over from other donors' samples.

V usage is TRBV30 and J usage is TRBJ2-7, with 10 bases fitting TRBD2. The CDR3 consists of 13 residues. Germline values: CDR1 GTSNPN, CDR2 SVGIG (reference sequence). The ends lost 6 bases at V and 6 bases at J; junction bases unmatched: 8. The CDR3 reads CACQTSGFGEQYF. DNA for the CDR3: TGTGCCTGCCAGACTAGCGGGTTTGGCGAGCAGTACTTC.

This clone was counted once. The chain's CDR3 is CSVDPLNSHEQFF. DNA of the CDR3: TGCAGCGTTGACCCTCTCAATTCCCATGAGCAGTTCTTC. The chain recombines TRBV29-1 with TRBJ2-1; D call uncertain. The germline V gene encodes CDR1 SQVTM and CDR2 ANQGSEA. The CDR3 extends over 13 amino acids. Trimming left V 3 bases short and J 8 bases short, with 14 bases between.

The chain is built from TRBV28 and TRBJ1-2; TRBD1 matches 10 bases. CDR1 and CDR2 from the germline V gene are MDHEN and SYDVKM. Trimming at V came to 5 bases and at J to 4 bases, leaving 1 base not matched to a gene. The CDR3 extends over 13 amino acids. The CDR3 region has the DNA TGTGCCAGCAGTCGGACAGGGGGCTATGGCTACACCTTC. Translated, it gives CASSRTGGYGYTF.

The chain has TRBV7-9 and TRBJ2-7; TRBD1 is a possible D gene (5 bases). The CDR3 contains 13 residues. V was trimmed by 5 bases and J by 3 bases, leaving 11 bases between them. Germline V gene sequence: CDR1 SEHNR, CDR2 FQNEAQ (reference sequence). CDR3: CASSTGFHYEQYF. DNA of the CDR3: TGTGCCAGCAGCACAGGTTTCCACTACGAGCAGTACTTC.

The rearrangement uses TRBV11-2 and TRBJ2-7; TRBD1 aligns across 7 bases. V trimming: 1 base; J trimming: 2 bases; junction bases outside the gene matches: 5. The germline V gene encodes CDR1 SGHAT and CDR2 FQNNGV. CDR3 length: 15 residues. CDR3 region: CASSLAPQGAYEQYF. In DNA, the CDR3 is TGTGCCAGCAGCTTAGCTCCCCAGGGGGCCTACGAGCAGTACTTC.

This chain links TRBV6-5 with TRBJ2-3; tentative D call: TRBD1 (5 bases). The CDR3 is 13 amino acids. V gave up 5 bases and J gave up 4 bases, with 10 bases separating them. From germline, CDR1 is MNHEY and CDR2 SVGAGI. The CDR3 nucleotides read TGTGCCAGCAGTCCCCTACAGGCAGATACGCAGTATTTT. Translating gives CASSPLQADTQYF.